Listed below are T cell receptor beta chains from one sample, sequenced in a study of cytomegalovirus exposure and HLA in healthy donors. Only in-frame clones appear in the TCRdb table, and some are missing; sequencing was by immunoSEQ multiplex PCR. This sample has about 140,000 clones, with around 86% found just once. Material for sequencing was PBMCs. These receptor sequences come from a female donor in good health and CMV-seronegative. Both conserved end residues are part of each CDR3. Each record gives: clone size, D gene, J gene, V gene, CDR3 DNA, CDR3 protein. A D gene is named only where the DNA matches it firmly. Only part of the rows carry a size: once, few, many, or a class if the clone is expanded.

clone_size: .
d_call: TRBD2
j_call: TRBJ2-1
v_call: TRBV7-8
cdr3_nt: TGTGCCAGCAGCTTATTTAGCGGGGGCTCCTACAATGAGCAGTTCTTC
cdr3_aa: CASSLFSGGSYNEQFF

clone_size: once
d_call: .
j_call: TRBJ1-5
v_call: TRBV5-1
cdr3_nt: TGCGCCAGCAGCGGGGGGAGCAATCAGCCCCAGCATTTT
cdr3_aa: CASSGGSNQPQHF

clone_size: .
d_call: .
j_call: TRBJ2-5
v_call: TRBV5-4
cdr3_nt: TGTGCCAGCAGTTGGGGCCAGGAGACCCAGTACTTC
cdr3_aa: CASSWGQETQYF

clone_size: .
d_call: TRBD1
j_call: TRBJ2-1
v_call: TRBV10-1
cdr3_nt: TGCGCCAGCAGTGCGGGACAGGGGGAGAATGAGCAGTTCTTC
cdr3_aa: CASSAGQGENEQFF

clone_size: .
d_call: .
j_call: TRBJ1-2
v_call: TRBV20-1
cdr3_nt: TGCAGTGTCCCAGGGCGCTATGGCTACACCTTC
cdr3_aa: CSVPGRYGYTF

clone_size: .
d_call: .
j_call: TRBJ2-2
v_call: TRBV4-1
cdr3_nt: TGCGCCAGCAGCCAAGATCGAGGAGGCCCGGAGCTGTTTTTT
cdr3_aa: CASSQDRGGPELFF

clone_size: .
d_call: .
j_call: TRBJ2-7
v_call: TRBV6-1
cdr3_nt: TGTGCCATACTCCGGGACTGGACCTACGAGCAGTACTTC
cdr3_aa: CAILRDWTYEQYF

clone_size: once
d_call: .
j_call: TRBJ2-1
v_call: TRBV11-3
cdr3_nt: TGTGCCAGCAGCTTAGGACAGGAGCAGTTCTTC
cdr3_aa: CASSLGQEQFF

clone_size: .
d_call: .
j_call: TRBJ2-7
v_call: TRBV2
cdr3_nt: TGTGCCAGCAGACAGGGGGGGTACGAGCAGTACTTC
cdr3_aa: CASRQGGYEQYF

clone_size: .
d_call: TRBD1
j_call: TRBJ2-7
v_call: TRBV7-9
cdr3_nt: TGTGCCAGCAGCTTAGGACAGGGACGGGAGCAGTACTTC
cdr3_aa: CASSLGQGREQYF